The source of this T cell receptor beta chain is a study of somatic mutations in cytotoxic T cells in rheumatoid arthritis. Study information: Blood (approximately 30 ml EDTA) from each patient was taken right after diagnosis, before any treatment. Some V beta antibody-stained T-cell populations were flow-sorted at nearly 100% purity, including V beta1+ cells sequenced for TCRB.

The CDR3 is made up of 15 amino acids. CDR1 is MGHDK, CDR2 SYGVNS, per germline. The germline V and J ends were trimmed by 4 bases and 0 bases, with 10 bases remaining between them. Sequencing was performed with immunoSEQ multiplex PCR; in TCRdb, only in-frame clones are kept and a portion is missing. The table has some 17,000 clones, approximately 80% seen once; the top ten hold about 21%. The source is an adult with rheumatoid arthritis. The sequencing input was CD8+ T cells sorted from blood. The chain joins TRBV25-1 to TRBJ2-4; unclear D gene. CDR3 DNA: TGTGCCAGCAGTGGAGGTGTCTTAGCCAAAAACATTCAGTACTTC. Its translation is CASSGGVLAKNIQYF.